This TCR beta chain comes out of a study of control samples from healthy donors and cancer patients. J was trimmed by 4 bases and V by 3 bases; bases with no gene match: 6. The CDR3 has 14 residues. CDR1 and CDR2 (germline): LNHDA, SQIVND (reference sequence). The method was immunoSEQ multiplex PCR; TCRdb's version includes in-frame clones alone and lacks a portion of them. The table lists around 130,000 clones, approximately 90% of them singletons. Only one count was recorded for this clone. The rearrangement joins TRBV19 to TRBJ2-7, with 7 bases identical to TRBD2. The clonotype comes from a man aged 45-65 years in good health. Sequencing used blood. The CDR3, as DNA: TGTGCCAGTAGTATCGGGGGACTACAATACGAGCAGTACTTC. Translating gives CASSIGGLQYEQYF. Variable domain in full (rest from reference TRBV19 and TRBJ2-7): DGGITQSPKYLFRKEGQNVTLSCEQNLNHDAMYWYRQDPGQGLRLIYYSQIVNDFQKGDIAEGYSVSREKKESFPLTVTSAQKNPTAFYLCASSIGGLQYEQYFGPGTRLTVT.